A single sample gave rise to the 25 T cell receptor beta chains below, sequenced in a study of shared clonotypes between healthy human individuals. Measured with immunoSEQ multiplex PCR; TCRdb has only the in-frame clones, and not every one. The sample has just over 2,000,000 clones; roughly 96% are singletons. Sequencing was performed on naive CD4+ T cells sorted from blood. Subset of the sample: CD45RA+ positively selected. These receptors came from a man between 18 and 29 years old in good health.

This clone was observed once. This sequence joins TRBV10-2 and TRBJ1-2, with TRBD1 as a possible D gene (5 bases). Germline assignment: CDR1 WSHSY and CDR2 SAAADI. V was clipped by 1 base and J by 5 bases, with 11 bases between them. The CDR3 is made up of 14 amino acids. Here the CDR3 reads CASSEFEGRYGYTF. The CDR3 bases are TGCGCCAGCAGTGAGTTTGAGGGGCGGTATGGCTACACCTTC.

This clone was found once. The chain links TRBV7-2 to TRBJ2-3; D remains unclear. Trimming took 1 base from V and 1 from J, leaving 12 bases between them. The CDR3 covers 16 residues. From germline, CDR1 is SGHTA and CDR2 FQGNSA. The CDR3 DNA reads TGTGCCAGCAGCTTAGGAGTTGGGTCCCGCACAGATACGCAGTATTTT. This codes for CASSLGVGSRTDTQYF. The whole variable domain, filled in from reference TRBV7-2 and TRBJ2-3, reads GAGVSQSPSNKVTEKGKDVELRCDPISGHTALYWYRQSLGQGLEFLIYFQGNSAPDKSGLPSDRFSAERTGGSVSTLTIQRTQQEDSAVYLCASSLGVGSRTDTQYFGPGTRLTVL.

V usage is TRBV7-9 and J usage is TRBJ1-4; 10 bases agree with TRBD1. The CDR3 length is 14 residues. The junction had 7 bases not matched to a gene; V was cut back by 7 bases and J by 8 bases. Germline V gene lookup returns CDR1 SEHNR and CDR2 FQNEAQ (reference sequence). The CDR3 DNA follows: TGTGCCAGCACCCCGGGGACAGGGGAGGAAAAACTGTTTTTT. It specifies CASTPGTGEEKLFF.

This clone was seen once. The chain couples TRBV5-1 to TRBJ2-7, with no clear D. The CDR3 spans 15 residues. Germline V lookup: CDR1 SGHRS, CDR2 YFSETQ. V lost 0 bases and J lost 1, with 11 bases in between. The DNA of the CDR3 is TGCGCCAGCAGCTTGGGCGGCCTCTTGTCCTACGAGCAGTACTTC. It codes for CASSLGGLLSYEQYF.

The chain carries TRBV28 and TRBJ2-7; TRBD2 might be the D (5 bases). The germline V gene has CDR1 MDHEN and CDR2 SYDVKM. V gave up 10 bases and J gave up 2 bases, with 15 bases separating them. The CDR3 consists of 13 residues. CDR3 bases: TGTGCCACCGAACCGGGGAACACCTACGAGCAGTACTTC. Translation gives CATEPGNTYEQYF. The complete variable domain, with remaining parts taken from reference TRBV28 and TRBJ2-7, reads DVKVTQSSRYLVKRTGEKVFLECVQDMDHENMFWYRQDPGLGLRLIYFSYDVKMKEKGDIPEGYSVSREKKERFSLILESASTNQTSMYLCATEPGNTYEQYFGPGTRLTVT.

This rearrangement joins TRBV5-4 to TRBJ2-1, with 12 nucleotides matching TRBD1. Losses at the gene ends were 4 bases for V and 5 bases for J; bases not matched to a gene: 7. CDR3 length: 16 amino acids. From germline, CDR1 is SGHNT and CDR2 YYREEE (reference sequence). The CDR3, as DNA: TGTGCCAGCAGCCCCGGGACAGGGGGCAACGACAATGAGCAGTTCTTC. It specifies CASSPGTGGNDNEQFF.

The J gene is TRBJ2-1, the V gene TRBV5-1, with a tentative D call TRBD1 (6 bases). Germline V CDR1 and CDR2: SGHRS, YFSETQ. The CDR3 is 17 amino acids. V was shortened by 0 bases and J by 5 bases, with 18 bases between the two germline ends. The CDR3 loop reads CASSLGSTGNSNNEQFF. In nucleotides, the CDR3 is TGCGCCAGCAGCTTGGGTTCTACAGGGAATTCGAACAATGAGCAGTTCTTC. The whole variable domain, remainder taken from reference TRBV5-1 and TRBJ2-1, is KAGVTQTPRYLIKTRGQQVTLSCSPISGHRSVSWYQQTPGQGLQFLFEYFSETQRNKGNFPGRFSGRQFSNSRSEMNVSTLELGDSALYLCASSLGSTGNSNNEQFFGPGTRLTVL.

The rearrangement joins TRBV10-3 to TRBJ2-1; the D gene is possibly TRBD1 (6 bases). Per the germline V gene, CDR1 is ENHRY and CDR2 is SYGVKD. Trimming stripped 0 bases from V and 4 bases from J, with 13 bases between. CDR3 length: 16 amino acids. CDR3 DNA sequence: TGTGCCATCAGTGAGTCGTTGGCAGGGGCTTACAATGAGCAGTTCTTC. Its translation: CAISESLAGAYNEQFF.

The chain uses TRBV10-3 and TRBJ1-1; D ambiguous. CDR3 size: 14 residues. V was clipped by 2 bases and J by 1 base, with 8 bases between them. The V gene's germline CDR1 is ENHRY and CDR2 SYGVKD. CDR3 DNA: TGTGCCATCAGTGAGGTGCTACGGAACACTGAAGCTTTCTTT. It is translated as CAISEVLRNTEAFF.

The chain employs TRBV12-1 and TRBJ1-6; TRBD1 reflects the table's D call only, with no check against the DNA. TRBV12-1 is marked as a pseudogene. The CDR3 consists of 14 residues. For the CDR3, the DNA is TGTGCCAGCAGCTTCGGGACAGACAATTCACCCCTCCACTTT. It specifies CASSFGTDNSPLHF.

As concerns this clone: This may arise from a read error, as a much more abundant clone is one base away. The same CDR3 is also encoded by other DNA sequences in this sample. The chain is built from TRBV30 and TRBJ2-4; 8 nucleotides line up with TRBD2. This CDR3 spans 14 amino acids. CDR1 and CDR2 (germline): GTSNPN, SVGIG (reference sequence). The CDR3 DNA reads TGCGCCTGGAGTGCGGGGACTAGAGCAGTCATTCAGTACTTC. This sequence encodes CAWSAGTRAVIQYF.

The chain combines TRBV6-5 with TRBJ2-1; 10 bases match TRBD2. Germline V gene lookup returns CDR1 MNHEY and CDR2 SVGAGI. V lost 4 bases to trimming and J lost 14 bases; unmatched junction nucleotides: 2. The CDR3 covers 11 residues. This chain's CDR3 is CASSFGTSEFF. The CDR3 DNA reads TGTGCCAGCAGTTTCGGGACTAGCGAGTTCTTC.

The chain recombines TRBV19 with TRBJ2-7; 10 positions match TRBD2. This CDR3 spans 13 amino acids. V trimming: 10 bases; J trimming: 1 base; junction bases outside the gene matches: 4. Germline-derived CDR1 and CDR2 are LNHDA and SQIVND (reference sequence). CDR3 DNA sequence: TGTGCCACCAGGACTAGCGGTTCCTACGAGCAGTACTTC. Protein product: CATRTSGSYEQYF.

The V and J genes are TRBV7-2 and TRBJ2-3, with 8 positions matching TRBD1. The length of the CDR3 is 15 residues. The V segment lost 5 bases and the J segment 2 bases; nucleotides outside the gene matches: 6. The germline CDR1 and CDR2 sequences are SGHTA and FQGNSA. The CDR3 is CASSEQGGPTDTQYF. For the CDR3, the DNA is TGTGCCAGCAGCGAACAGGGGGGTCCCACAGATACGCAGTATTTT.

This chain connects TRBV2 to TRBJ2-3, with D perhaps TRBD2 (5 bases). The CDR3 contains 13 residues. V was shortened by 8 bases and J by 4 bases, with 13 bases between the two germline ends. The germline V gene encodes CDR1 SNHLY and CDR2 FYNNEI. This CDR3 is CASGGQTADTQYF. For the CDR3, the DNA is TGTGCCAGCGGAGGTCAGACGGCAGATACGCAGTATTTT.

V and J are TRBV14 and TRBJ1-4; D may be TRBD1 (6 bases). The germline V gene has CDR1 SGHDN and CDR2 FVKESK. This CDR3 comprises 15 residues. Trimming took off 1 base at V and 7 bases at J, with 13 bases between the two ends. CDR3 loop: CASSQAGAPREKLFF. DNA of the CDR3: TGTGCCAGCAGCCAAGCGGGGGCGCCTCGTGAAAAACTGTTTTTT.

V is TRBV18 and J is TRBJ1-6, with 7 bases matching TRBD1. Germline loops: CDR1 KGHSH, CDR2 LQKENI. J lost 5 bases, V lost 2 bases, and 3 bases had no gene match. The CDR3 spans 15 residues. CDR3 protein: CASSPRQGHNSPLHF. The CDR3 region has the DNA TGTGCCAGCTCACCAAGACAGGGCCATAATTCACCCCTCCACTTT. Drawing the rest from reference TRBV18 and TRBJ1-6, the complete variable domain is NAGVMQNPRHLVRRRGQEARLRCSPMKGHSHVYWYRQLPEEGLKFMVYLQKENIIDESGMPKERFSAEFPKEGPSILRIQQVVRGDSAAYFCASSPRQGHNSPLHFGNGTRLTVT.

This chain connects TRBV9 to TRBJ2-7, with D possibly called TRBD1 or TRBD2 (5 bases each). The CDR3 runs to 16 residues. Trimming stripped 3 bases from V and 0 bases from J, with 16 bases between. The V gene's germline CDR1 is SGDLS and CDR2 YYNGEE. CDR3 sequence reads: CASSARGDFSSYEQYF. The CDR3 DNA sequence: TGTGCCAGCAGCGCCCGAGGGGATTTTAGCTCCTACGAGCAGTACTTC.

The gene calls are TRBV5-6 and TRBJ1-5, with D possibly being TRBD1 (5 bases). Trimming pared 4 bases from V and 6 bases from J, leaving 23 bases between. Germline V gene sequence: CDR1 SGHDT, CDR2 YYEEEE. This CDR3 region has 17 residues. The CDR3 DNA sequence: TGTGCCAGCAGCCTCAAACTACTGGTTGGGGGTGGTCAGCCCCAGCATTTT. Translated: CASSLKLLVGGGQPQHF.

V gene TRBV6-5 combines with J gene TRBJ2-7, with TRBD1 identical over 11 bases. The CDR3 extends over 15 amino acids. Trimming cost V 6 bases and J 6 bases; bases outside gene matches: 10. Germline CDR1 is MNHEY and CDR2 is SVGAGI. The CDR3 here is CASRIGTGGSGEQYF. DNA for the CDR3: TGTGCCAGCAGGATCGGGACAGGGGGTAGCGGCGAGCAGTACTTC.

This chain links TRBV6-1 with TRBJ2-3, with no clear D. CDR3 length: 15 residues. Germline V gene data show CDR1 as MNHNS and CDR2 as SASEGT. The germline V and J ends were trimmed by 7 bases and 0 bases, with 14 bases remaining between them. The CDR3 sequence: CASNPSEISTDTQYF. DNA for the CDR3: TGTGCCAGCAACCCATCGGAGATAAGCACAGATACGCAGTATTTT.

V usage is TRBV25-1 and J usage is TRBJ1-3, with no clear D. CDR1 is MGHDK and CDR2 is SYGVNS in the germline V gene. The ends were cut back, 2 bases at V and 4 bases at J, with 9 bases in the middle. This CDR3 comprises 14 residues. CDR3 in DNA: TGTGCCAGCAGTGAAGGTCACTTGGGAAACACCATATATTTT. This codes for CASSEGHLGNTIYF.

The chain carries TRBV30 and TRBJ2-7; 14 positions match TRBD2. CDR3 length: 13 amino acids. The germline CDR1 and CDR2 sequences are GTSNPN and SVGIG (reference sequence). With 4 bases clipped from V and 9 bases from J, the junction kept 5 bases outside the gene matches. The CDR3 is CAWNLGLAGAQYF. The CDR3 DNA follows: TGTGCCTGGAACTTGGGACTAGCGGGAGCGCAGTACTTC. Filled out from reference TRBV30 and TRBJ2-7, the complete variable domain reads SQTIHQWPATLVQPVGSPLSLECTVEGTSNPNLYWYRQAAGRGLQLLFYSVGIGQISSEVPQNLSASRPQDRQFILSSKKLLLSDSGFYLCAWNLGLAGAQYFGPGTRLTVT.

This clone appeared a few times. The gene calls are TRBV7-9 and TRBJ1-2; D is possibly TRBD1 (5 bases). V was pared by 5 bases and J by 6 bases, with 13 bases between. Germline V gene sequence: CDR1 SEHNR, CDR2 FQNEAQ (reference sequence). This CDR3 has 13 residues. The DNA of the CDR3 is TGTGCCAGCAGCCCGCTGTGGGGCAATGGCTACACCTTC. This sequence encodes CASSPLWGNGYTF.

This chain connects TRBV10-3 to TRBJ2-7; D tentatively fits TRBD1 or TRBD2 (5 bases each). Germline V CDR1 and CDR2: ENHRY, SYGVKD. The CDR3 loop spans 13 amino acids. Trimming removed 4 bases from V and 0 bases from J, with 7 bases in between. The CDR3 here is CAISVGTSYEQYF. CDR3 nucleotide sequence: TGTGCCATCAGTGTGGGGACCTCCTACGAGCAGTACTTC.